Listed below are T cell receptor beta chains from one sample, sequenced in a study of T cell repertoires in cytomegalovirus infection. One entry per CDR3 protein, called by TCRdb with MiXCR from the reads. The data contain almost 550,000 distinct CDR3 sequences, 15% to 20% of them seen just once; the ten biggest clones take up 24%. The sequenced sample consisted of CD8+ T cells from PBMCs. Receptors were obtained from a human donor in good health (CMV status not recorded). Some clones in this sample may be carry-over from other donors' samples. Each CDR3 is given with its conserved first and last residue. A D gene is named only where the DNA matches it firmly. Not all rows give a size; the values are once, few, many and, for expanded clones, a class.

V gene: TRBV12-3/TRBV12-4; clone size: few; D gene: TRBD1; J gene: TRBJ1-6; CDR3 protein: CASSLSGQGGNSPLHF; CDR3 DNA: TGTGCCAGCAGTTTATCAGGACAGGGAGGTAATTCACCCCTCCACTTT
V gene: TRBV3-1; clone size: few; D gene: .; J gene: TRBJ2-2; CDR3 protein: CASSQVRRTTGELFF; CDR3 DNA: TGTGCCAGCAGCCAAGTTAGACGGACCACCGGGGAGCTGTTTTTT
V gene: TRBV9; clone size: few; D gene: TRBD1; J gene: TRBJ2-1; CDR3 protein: CASSVVTGGYNEQFF; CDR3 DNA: TGTGCCAGCAGCGTAGTGACAGGGGGTTACAATGAGCAGTTCTTC
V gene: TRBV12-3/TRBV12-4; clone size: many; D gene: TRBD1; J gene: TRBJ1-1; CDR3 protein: CASSLRGRVTEAFF; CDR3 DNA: TGTGCCAGCAGCCTCAGGGGGCGGGTCACTGAAGCTTTCTTT
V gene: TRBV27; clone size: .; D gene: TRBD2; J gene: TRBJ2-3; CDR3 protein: CASSSAGGFRTQYF; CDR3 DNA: TGTGCCAGCAGTTCGGCGGGGGGTTTCAGAACGCAGTATTTT
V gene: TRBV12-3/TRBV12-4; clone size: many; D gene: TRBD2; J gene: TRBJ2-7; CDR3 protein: CASSPGREGLGEQYF; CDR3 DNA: TGTGCCAGCAGTCCGGGGCGGGAGGGCCTGGGGGAGCAGTACTTC
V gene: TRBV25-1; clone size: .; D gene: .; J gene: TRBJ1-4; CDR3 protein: CASTFPNNEKLFF; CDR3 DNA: TGTGCCAGCACCTTCCCCAACAATGAAAAACTGTTTTTT
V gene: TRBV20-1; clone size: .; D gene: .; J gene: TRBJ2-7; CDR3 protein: CSALVGGEQYF; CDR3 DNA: TGCAGTGCTCTTGTTGGGGGCGAGCAGTACTTC
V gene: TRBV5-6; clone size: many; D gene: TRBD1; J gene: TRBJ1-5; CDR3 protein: CASSTGQVNQPQHF; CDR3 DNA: TGTGCCAGCAGCACGGGACAGGTCAATCAGCCCCAGCATTTT
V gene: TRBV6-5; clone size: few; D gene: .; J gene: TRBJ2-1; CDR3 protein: CASTTGDYNEQFF; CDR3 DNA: TGTGCCAGCACCACCGGGGACTACAATGAGCAGTTCTTC
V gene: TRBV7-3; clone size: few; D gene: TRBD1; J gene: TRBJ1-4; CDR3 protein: CASSLRQGTNEKLFF; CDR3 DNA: TGTGCCAGCAGCTTAAGACAGGGGACTAATGAAAAACTGTTTTTT
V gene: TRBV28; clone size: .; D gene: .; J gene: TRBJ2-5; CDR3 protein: CASSLPRAGDEAQYF; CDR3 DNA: TGTGCCAGCAGTTTGCCCCGGGCAGGCGACGAGGCCCAGTACTTC
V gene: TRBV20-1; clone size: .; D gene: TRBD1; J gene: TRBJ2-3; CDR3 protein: CSALGQVRTDTQYF; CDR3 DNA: TGCAGTGCCCTGGGACAGGTGAGGACAGATACGCAGTATTTT
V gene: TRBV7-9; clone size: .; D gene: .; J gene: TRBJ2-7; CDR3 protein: CASSSGRDYEQYF; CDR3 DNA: TGTGCCAGCAGCTCGGGCAGGGACTACGAGCAGTACTTC
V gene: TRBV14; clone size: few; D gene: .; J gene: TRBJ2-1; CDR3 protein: CASSQDFVIMAGRISYNEQFF; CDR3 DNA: TGTGCCAGCAGCCAAGATTTTGTGATTATGGCGGGGCGTATTTCCTACAATGAGCAGTTCTTC